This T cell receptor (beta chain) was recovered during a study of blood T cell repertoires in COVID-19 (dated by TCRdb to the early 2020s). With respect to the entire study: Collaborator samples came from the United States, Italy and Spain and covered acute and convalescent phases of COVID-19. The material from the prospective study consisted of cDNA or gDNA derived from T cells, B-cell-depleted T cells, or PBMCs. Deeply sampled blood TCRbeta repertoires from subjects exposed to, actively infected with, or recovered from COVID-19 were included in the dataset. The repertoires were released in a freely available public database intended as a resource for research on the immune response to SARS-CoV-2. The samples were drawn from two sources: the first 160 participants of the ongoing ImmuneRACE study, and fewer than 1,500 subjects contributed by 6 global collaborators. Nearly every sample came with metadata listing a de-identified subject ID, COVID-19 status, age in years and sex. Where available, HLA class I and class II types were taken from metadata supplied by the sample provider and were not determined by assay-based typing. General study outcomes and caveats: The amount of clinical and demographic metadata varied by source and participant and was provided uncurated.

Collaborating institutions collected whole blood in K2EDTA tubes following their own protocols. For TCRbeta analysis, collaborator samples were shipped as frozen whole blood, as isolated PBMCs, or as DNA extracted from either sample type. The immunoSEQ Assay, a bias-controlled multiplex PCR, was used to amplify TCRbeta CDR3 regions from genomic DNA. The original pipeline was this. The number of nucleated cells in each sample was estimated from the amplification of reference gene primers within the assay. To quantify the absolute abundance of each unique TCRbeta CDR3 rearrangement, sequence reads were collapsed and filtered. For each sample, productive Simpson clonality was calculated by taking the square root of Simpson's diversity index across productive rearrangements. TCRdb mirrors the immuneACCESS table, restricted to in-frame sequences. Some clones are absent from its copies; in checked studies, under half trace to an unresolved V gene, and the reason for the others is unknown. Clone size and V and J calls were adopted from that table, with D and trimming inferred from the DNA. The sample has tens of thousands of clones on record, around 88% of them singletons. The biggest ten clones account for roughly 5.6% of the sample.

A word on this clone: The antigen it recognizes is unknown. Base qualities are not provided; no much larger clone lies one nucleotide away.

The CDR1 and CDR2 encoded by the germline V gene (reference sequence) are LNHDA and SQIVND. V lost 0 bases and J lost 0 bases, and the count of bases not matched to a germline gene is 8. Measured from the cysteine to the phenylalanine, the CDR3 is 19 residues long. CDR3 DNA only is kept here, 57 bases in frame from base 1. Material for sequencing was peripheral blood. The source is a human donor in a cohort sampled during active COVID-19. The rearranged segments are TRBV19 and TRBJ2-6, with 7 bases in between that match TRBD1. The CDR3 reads CASSIDAATGNSGANVLTF. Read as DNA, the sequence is TGTGCCAGTAGTATAGATGCCGCGACAGGGAACTCTGGGGCCAACGTCCTGACTTTC.